These 3 T cell receptor beta chains originate from one sample sequenced in a study of immune evolution from preneoplasia to lung adenocarcinoma. Data came from immunoSEQ multiplex PCR; TCRdb stores just in-frame clones and leaves some out. The repertoire consists of 39,000 or so clones, with roughly 80% occurring once and the leading ten covering less than 6%. The specimen sequenced was FFPE invasive lung adenocarcinoma tissue. All receptors derive from a person in their sixties or seventies with lung adenocarcinoma.

This sequence joins TRBV23-1 and TRBJ2-5; D is unresolved. TRBV23-1 is reported as an ORF; its role is uncertain. The CDR3 covers 23 residues. V was pared by 0 bases and J by 2 bases, with 34 bases between. CDR3 in DNA: TGCGCCAGCAGTCAATCAGGCACCAATCCCGCCGCAGGCCAAAACCGGGTACAAGAGACCCAGTACTTC. Its protein is CASSQSGTNPAAGQNRVQETQYF.

The CDR3 sequence is CAWSWSRGNQPQHF. The CDR3, as DNA: TGTGCCTGGAGTTGGTCCAGGGGGAATCAGCCCCAGCATTTT. The chain couples TRBV30 to TRBJ1-5; 7 bases agree with TRBD1. CDR3 size: 14 residues. V dropped 2 bases and J dropped 4; count of bases not matched to a gene: 5. Germline-derived CDR1 and CDR2 are GTSNPN and SVGIG (reference sequence). Full variable domain (rest looked up from reference TRBV30 and TRBJ1-5): SQTIHQWPATLVQPVGSPLSLECTVEGTSNPNLYWYRQAAGRGLQLLFYSVGIGQISSEVPQNLSASRPQDRQFILSSKKLLLSDSGFYLCAWSWSRGNQPQHFGDGTRLSIL.

The V gene is TRBV5-1, the J gene TRBJ2-1; D call uncertain. The CDR3 loop spans 13 amino acids. The germline V gene has CDR1 SGHRS and CDR2 YFSETQ. The V end lost 5 bases, the J end lost 3 bases, and 9 bases lay between the germline ends. The CDR3 DNA is TGCGCCAGCAGATCAGGCGACTACAATGAGCAGTTCTTC. Translating it yields CASRSGDYNEQFF.